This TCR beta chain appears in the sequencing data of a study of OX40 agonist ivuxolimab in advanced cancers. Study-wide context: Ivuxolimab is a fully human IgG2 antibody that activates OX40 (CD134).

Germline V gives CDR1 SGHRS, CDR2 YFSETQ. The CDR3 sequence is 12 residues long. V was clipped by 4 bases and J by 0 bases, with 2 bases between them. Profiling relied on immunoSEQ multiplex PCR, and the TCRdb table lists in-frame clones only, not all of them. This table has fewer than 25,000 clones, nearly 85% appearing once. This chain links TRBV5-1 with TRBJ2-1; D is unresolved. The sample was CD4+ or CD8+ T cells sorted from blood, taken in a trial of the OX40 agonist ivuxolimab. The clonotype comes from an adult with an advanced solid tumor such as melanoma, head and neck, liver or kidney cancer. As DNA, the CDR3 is TGCGCCAGCAGCCCCTCCTACAATGAGCAGTTCTTC. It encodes CASSPSYNEQFF.